The 23 T cell receptor beta chains reported below all come from one sample, sequenced in a study of blood T cell repertoires in COVID-19. The method was immunoSEQ multiplex PCR; TCRdb's version includes in-frame clones alone and lacks a portion of them. The sample has about 50,000 clones, roughly 90% seen once; the top ten hold roughly 10%. Sequencing used peripheral blood. The origin of the receptors is a woman aged 80 or over with acute or convalescent COVID-19.

This chain connects TRBV7-8 to TRBJ2-7; 10 positions match TRBD2. Per germline, CDR1 SGHVS and CDR2 FQNEAQ. Unmatched junction bases numbered 6, after V lost 5 bases and J lost 2 bases. This CDR3 contains 15 residues. The CDR3 bases are TGTGCCAGCAGCCCGGATCTAGCGGGAGCCTACGAGCAGTACTTC. Its translation: CASSPDLAGAYEQYF.

A single count supports this clone. The V gene is TRBV5-1, the J gene TRBJ2-6; D is unresolved. V lost 1 base and J 0 bases, leaving 5 bases between the germline ends. The CDR3 length is 15 residues. CDR1 and CDR2 from the germline V gene are SGHRS and YFSETQ. The CDR3 here is CASSLLFSGANVLTF. CDR3 sequence (DNA): TGCGCCAGCAGCTTGCTATTCTCTGGGGCCAACGTCCTGACTTTC.

The V gene is TRBV7-8, the J gene TRBJ2-7; the match to TRBD1 covers 9 bases. J gave up 5 bases and V 5 bases, and 4 bases lay outside the gene matches. Germline-derived CDR1 and CDR2 are SGHVS and FQNEAQ. This CDR3 spans 13 amino acids. The CDR3 protein is CASSLGQGHEQYF. CDR3 in DNA: TGTGCCAGCAGCCTGGGACAGGGCCACGAGCAGTACTTC. Combining the CDR3 with reference TRBV7-8 and TRBJ2-7 gives the whole variable domain GAGVSQSPRYKVAKRGQDVALRCDPISGHVSLFWYQQALGQGPEFLTYFQNEAQLDKSGLPSDRFFAERPEGSVSTLKIQRTQQEDSAVYLCASSLGQGHEQYFGPGTRLTVT.

CDR3 loop: CASSRRDRGQNQPQHF. CDR3 bases: TGTGCCAGCAGCCGCCGGGACAGGGGGCAGAATCAGCCCCAGCATTTT. This chain links TRBV6-6 with TRBJ1-5, with TRBD1 matching over 12 bases. The V gene's germline CDR1 is MNHNY and CDR2 SVGAGI (reference sequence). J gave up 4 bases and V 6 bases, and 7 bases lay outside the gene matches. The CDR3 is 16 amino acids.

The chain recombines TRBV7-9 with TRBJ2-1; D is unclear. CDR1 and CDR2 (germline): SEHNR, FQNEAQ (reference sequence). V was trimmed by 6 bases and J by 8 bases, leaving 17 bases between them. The CDR3 is 14 residues long. The CDR3 coding sequence is TGTGCCAGCAGTGGTCTCGCGGTTTGGGATGAGCAGTTCTTC. It specifies CASSGLAVWDEQFF.

A single count supports this clone. The chain links TRBV5-1 to TRBJ2-1; the match to TRBD2 covers 8 bases. Trimming took 3 bases from V and 9 from J; bases not matched to a gene: 8. This CDR3 comprises 14 residues. CDR1 and CDR2 from the germline V gene are SGHRS and YFSETQ. CDR3 loop: CASSWGLGEGEQFF. The CDR3 DNA follows: TGCGCCAGCAGCTGGGGACTAGGGGAGGGTGAGCAGTTCTTC. Full variable domain (rest looked up from reference TRBV5-1 and TRBJ2-1): KAGVTQTPRYLIKTRGQQVTLSCSPISGHRSVSWYQQTPGQGLQFLFEYFSETQRNKGNFPGRFSGRQFSNSRSEMNVSTLELGDSALYLCASSWGLGEGEQFFGPGTRLTVL.

V usage is TRBV19 and J usage is TRBJ2-7; 7 bases are a match to TRBD2. The trim removed 4 bases at V and 4 bases at J, leaving 10 bases unmatched. This CDR3 is 15 amino acids long. Germline CDR1 and CDR2: LNHDA and SQIVND (reference sequence). The CDR3 DNA reads TGTGCCAGTAGTACGGCTCTACGGGGAGGGTACGAGCAGTACTTC. As protein: CASSTALRGGYEQYF.

This clone occurred a few times. The chain carries TRBV19 and TRBJ2-2, with TRBD1 as a possible D gene (5 bases). This CDR3 contains 14 residues. V dropped 0 bases and J dropped 8 bases, with 10 bases sitting between them. Germline V CDR1 and CDR2: LNHDA, SQIVND (reference sequence). The CDR3 loop reads CASSIEGEIGELFF. Here the CDR3 DNA reads TGTGCCAGTAGTATAGAAGGGGAAATAGGGGAGCTGTTTTTT.

The chain carries TRBV19 and TRBJ1-2; 11 nucleotides line up with TRBD1. The trim removed 6 bases at V and 8 bases at J, leaving 8 bases unmatched. This CDR3 is 14 amino acids long. CDR1 is LNHDA, CDR2 SQIVND, per germline (reference sequence). Written as DNA, the CDR3 is TGTGCCAGTAGATGGACAGGGGGCGAGCCGGGCTACACCTTC. This translates into CASRWTGGEPGYTF.

This clone was recorded a few times. The chain carries TRBV3-1 (or the pseudogene TRBV3-2) and TRBJ2-7, with D perhaps TRBD2 (6 bases). The V end was cut by 3 bases, the J end by 2 bases, with 11 bases between. Germline V gene sequence: CDR1 LGHDT, CDR2 YNNKEL (reference sequence). The CDR3 runs to 14 residues. The CDR3 here is CASSQRTTPYEQYF. CDR3 bases: TGTGCCAGCAGCCAGAGGACTACACCCTACGAGCAGTACTTC.

V usage is TRBV3-1 (or the pseudogene TRBV3-2) and J usage is TRBJ2-3; 9 nucleotides line up with TRBD2. CDR3 length: 15 residues. The trim removed 2 bases at V and 1 base at J, leaving 1 base unmatched. CDR1 LGHDT and CDR2 YNNKEL come from the germline V gene (reference sequence). The CDR3 reads CASSQRTSGTDTQYF. The CDR3 region has the DNA TGTGCCAGCAGCCAAAGGACTAGCGGCACAGATACGCAGTATTTT.

The rearrangement links TRBV5-5 to TRBJ2-7, with a weak D call TRBD1 (6 bases). The length of the CDR3 is 13 residues. Germline values: CDR1 SGHKS, CDR2 YYEKEE (reference sequence). Trimming shortened V by 1 base and J by 5 bases, and 10 bases separated the two germline ends. In DNA, the CDR3 is TGTGCCAGCAGCTTGCGGACAGAGGACGAGCAGTACTTC. Translation: CASSLRTEDEQYF. The full variable domain, with the rest looked up from reference TRBV5-5 and TRBJ2-7, is DAGVTQSPTHLIKTRGQQVTLRCSPISGHKSVSWYQQVLGQGPQFIFQYYEKEERGRGNFPDRFSARQFPNYSSELNVNALLLGDSALYLCASSLRTEDEQYFGPGTRLTVT.

Here the CDR3 reads CASTPGRLVGTDTQYF. The CDR3 DNA is TGTGCCAGCACCCCGGGTCGGCTAGTTGGCACAGATACGCAGTATTTT. V usage is TRBV2 and J usage is TRBJ2-3; no reliable D call. Germline lookup yields CDR1 SNHLY and CDR2 FYNNEI. The CDR3 runs 16 residues. The V gene lost 7 bases and the J gene lost 1 base, with 18 bases spanning the gap.

The chain joins TRBV12-3 or TRBV12-4 to TRBJ1-3; no reliable D call. The CDR3 runs to 11 residues. V was clipped by 6 bases and J by 8 bases, with 8 bases between them. The CDR3 spells CASRLADTIYF. The CDR3 region has the DNA TGTGCCAGCAGGCTCGCAGACACCATATATTTT.

The gene calls are TRBV9 and TRBJ2-3; no reliable D call. This CDR3 spans 15 amino acids. CDR1 SGDLS and CDR2 YYNGEE come from the germline V gene. The V end lost 1 base, the J end lost 2 bases, and 11 bases lay between the germline ends. In DNA form, the CDR3 reads TGTGCCAGCAGCGTAAGATCCGAACTCACAGATACGCAGTATTTT. Translation gives CASSVRSELTDTQYF.

The rearrangement joins TRBV12-5 to TRBJ1-3; 9 positions match TRBD1. Trimming at V came to 5 bases and at J to 1 base, leaving 3 bases not matched to a gene. The CDR3 is 15 amino acids. CDR1 is LGHNT, CDR2 FRNRAP, per germline. CDR3: CASGEQGASGNTIYF. CDR3 sequence (DNA): TGTGCTAGTGGTGAACAGGGGGCTTCTGGAAACACCATATATTTT.

V and J are TRBV4-1 and TRBJ2-5, with 9 bases lining up with TRBD1. CDR3 size: 15 residues. J lost 5 bases, V lost 4 bases, and 8 bases had no gene match. Germline V gene sequence: CDR1 MGHRA, CDR2 YSYEKL. Here the CDR3 DNA reads TGCGCCAGCAGCCTAGATGGGACAGGGAAGGAGACCCAGTACTTC. Translated, it gives CASSLDGTGKETQYF.

The chain combines TRBV28 with TRBJ1-1; 8 nucleotides line up with TRBD1. The CDR3 loop spans 15 amino acids. V dropped 1 base and J dropped 6; count of bases not matched to a gene: 7. The germline CDR1 and CDR2 sequences are MDHEN and SYDVKM. This CDR3 is CASSLLGQGYAEAFF. Here the CDR3 DNA reads TGTGCCAGCAGTTTATTAGGACAGGGTTACGCTGAAGCTTTCTTT.

J is TRBJ1-5 and V is TRBV5-1; D possibly corresponds to TRBD1 (6 bases). CDR3 size: 14 residues. Germline CDR1 reads SGHRS; CDR2 reads YFSETQ. V lost 4 bases and J 4 bases, leaving 12 bases between the germline ends. The CDR3 coding sequence is TGCGCCAGCAGCCCTGGACAGCCTAATCAGCCCCAGCATTTT. This sequence encodes CASSPGQPNQPQHF.

The chain is built from TRBV6-6 and TRBJ1-5; D ambiguous. The CDR3 length is 16 residues. V was pared by 6 bases and J by 1 base, with 16 bases between. Germline V lookup: CDR1 MNHNY, CDR2 SVGAGI (reference sequence). CDR3 DNA: TGTGCCAGCAGCCCTAATTGGGGAGGGAGCAATCAGCCCCAGCATTTT. Encoded protein: CASSPNWGGSNQPQHF.

The chain links TRBV6-5 to TRBJ1-1; no clear D gene. Trimming stripped 0 bases from V and 0 bases from J, with 11 bases between. From germline, CDR1 is MNHEY and CDR2 SVGAGI. This CDR3 comprises 16 residues. CDR3 DNA sequence: TGTGCCAGCAGTTACTCGACACAGCCCCTGAACACTGAAGCTTTCTTT. Translated, it gives CASSYSTQPLNTEAFF.

The V and J genes are TRBV7-2 and TRBJ2-7; TRBD2 matches at 10 bases. Germline values: CDR1 SGHTA, CDR2 FQGNSA. This CDR3 has 16 residues. V was clipped by 4 bases and J by 6 bases; unmatched bases: 12. This chain's CDR3 is CASSSPSGGARGEQYF. In DNA, the CDR3 is TGTGCCAGCAGCTCCCCAAGCGGGGGGGCGCGGGGCGAGCAGTACTTC. Based on the CDR3 plus reference TRBV7-2 and TRBJ2-7, the full variable domain is GAGVSQSPSNKVTEKGKDVELRCDPISGHTALYWYRQSLGQGLEFLIYFQGNSAPDKSGLPSDRFSAERTGGSVSTLTIQRTQQEDSAVYLCASSSPSGGARGEQYFGPGTRLTVT.

The chain joins TRBV9 to TRBJ1-6; D ambiguous. Per the germline V gene, CDR1 is SGDLS and CDR2 is YYNGEE. The CDR3 has 13 residues. V was cut by 0 bases and J by 10 bases, with 8 bases left in between. CDR3 bases: TGTGCCAGCAGCGTAGCTCGGGAATCACCCCTCCACTTT. Translating gives CASSVARESPLHF.